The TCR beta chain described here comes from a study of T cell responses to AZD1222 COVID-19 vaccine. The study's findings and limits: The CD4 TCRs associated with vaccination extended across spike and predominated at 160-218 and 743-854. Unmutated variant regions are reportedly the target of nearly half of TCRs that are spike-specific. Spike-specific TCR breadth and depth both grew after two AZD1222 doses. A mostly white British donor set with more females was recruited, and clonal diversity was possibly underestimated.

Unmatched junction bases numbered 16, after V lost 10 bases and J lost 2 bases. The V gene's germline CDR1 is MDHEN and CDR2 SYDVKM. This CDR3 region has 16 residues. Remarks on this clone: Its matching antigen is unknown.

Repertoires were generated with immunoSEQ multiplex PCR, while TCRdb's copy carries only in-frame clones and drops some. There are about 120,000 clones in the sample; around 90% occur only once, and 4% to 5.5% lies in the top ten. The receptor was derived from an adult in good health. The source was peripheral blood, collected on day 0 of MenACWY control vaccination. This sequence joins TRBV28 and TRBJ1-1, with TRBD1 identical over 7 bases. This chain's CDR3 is CATAVGGGPTNTEAFF. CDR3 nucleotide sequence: TGTGCCACGGCCGTTGGAGGGGGCCCCACCAACACTGAAGCTTTCTTT.